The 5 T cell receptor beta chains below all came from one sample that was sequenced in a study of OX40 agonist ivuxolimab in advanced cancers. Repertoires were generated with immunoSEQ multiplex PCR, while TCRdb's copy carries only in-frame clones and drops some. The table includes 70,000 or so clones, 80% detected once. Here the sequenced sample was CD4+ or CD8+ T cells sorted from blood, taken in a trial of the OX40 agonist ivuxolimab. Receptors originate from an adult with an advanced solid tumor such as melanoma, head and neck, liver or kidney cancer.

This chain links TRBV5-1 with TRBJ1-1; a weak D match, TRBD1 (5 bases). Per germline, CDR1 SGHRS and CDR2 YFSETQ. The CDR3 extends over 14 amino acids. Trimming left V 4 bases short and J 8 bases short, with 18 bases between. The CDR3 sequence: CASSHGTTSSEAFF. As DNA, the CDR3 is TGCGCCAGCAGCCACGGGACCACTTCCTCCGAAGCTTTCTTT.

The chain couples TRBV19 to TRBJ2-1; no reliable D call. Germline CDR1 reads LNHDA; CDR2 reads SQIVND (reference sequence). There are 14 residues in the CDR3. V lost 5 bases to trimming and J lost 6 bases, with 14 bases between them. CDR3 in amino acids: CASSDRFILNEQFF. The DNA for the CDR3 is TGTGCCAGTAGTGATCGTTTTATTCTCAATGAGCAGTTCTTC.

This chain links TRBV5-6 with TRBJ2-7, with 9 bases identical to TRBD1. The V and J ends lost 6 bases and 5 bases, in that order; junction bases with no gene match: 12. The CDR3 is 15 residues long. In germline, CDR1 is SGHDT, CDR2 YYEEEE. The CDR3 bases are TGTGCCAGCAACATGGGACAGGGAATGGGAGACGAGCAGTACTTC. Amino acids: CASNMGQGMGDEQYF.

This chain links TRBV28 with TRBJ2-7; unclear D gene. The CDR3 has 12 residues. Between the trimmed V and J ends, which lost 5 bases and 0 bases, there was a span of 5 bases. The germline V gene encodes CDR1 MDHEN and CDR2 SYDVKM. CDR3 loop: CASSRTSYEQYF. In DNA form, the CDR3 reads TGTGCCAGCAGTCGGACCTCCTACGAGCAGTACTTC.

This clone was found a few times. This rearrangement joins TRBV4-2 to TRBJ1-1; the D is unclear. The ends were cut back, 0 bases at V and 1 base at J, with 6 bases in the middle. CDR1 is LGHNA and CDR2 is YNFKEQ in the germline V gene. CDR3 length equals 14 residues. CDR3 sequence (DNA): TGTGCCAGCAGCCAAGATATATCGAACACTGAAGCTTTCTTT. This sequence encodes CASSQDISNTEAFF.